Below, one T cell receptor beta chain is given with its context. Its antigen remains unidentified. This entry belongs to a study of CD8 T cells in ankylosing spondylitis. General study findings and limits: According to the report, clones linked to the disease were significantly enriched in matched synovial fluid samples taken from ankylosing spondylitis patients. Made up of eight highly homologous variants, a TCR beta motif appeared characteristic of ankylosing spondylitis blood.

Trimming pared 5 bases from V and 4 bases from J, leaving 15 bases between. CDR1 and CDR2 from the germline V gene are SEHNR and FQNEAQ (reference sequence). The CDR3 sequence is 15 residues long. TCRdb reprocessed the 5' RACE reads via MiXCR and lists one record per CDR3 protein. In the table there are fewer than 750,000 distinct CDR3 sequences, under 20% of which are singletons. Sequencing was done on a sample of blood, either unsorted or a sorted T cell fraction (not recorded which). This clonotype originated in a male donor with ankylosing spondylitis. The rearrangement uses TRBV7-9 and TRBJ2-1; no clear D. CDR3 in amino acids: CASSAPVMSYNEQFF. The CDR3 region has the DNA TGTGCCAGCAGCGCTCCGGTGATGTCTTACAATGAGCAGTTCTTC.